This T cell receptor beta chain was sequenced for a study of control samples from healthy donors and cancer patients. Trimming took off 3 bases at V and 4 bases at J, with 10 bases between the two ends. Germline V gene data show CDR1 as MDHEN and CDR2 as SYDVKM. CDR3 length: 14 residues. The data were produced by immunoSEQ multiplex PCR, yet TCRdb's version contains in-frame clones alone and is incomplete. The repertoire holds about 51,000 clones, with more than 70% as singletons. Input material: PBMCs. The chain couples TRBV28 to TRBJ1-5; tentative D call: TRBD1 (6 bases). This receptor was identified in a middle-aged man with colorectal cancer. The CDR3 DNA sequence: TGTGCCAGCAGTTTCCGAGGGGGTAATCAGCCCCAGCATTTT. Amino acid sequence: CASSFRGGNQPQHF.